The entry below describes one T cell receptor beta chain. The germline CDR1 and CDR2 sequences are SGHAT and FQNNGV. Trimming stripped 3 bases from V and 6 bases from J, with 9 bases between. The CDR3 is made up of 14 amino acids. Only in-frame clones appear in the TCRdb table, and some are missing; sequencing was by immunoSEQ multiplex PCR. This table has 65,000 to 75,000 clones, over 80% appearing once. This sample is drawn from a study of T cell changes during pregnancy in multiple sclerosis. This receptor was obtained from a female donor in good health, enrolled as a control in a pregnancy study. The material sequenced was CD8+ T cells from peripheral blood mononuclear cells, taken in the third trimester of pregnancy. The V and J genes are TRBV11-2 and TRBJ1-6; D gene unclear. DNA for the CDR3: TGTGCCAGCAGCTTTGGAGGAGCTAATTCACCCCTCCACTTT. It codes for CASSFGGANSPLHF.